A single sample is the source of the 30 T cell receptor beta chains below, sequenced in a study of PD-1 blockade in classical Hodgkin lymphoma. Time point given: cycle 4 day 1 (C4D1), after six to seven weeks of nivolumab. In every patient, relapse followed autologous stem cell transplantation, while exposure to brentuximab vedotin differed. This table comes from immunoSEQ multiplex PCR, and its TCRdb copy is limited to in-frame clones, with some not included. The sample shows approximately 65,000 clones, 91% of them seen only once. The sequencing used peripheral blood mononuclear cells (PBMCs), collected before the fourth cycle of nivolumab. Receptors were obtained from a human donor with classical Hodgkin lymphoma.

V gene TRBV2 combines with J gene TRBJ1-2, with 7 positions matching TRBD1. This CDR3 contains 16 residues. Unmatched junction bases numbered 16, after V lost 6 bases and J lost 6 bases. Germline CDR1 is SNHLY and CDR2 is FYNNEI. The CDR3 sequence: CASSRPRQGREDGYTF. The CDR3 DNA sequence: TGTGCCAGCAGCAGGCCTCGACAGGGAAGAGAGGATGGCTACACCTTC.

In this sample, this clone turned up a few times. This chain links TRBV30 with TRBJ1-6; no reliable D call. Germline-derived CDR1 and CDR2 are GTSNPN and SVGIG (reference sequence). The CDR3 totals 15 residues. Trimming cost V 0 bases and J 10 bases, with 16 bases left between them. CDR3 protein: CAWSVGGGIRSPLHF. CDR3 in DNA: TGTGCCTGGAGTGTAGGTGGAGGGATCCGGTCACCCCTCCACTTT.

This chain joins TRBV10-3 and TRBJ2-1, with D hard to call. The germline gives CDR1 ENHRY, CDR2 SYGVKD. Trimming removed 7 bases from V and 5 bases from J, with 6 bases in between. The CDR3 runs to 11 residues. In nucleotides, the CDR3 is TGTGCCATCAAAGGGAACAATGAGCAGTTCTTC. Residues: CAIKGNNEQFF.

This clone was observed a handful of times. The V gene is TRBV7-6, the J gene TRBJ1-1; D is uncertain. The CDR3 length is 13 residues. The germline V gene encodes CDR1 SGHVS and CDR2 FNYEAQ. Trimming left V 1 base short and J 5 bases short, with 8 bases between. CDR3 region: CASSLDIRTEAFF. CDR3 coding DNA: TGTGCCAGCAGCTTAGATATTAGGACTGAAGCTTTCTTT.

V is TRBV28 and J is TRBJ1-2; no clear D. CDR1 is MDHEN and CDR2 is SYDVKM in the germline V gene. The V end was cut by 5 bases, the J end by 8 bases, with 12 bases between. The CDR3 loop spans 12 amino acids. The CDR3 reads CASSPGTGGYTF. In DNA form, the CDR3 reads TGTGCCAGCAGTCCCGGTACGGGCGGCTACACCTTC.

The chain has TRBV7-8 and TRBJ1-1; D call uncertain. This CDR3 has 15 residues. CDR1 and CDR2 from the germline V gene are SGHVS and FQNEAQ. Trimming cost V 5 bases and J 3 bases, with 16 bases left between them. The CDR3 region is CASSLLTSLHTEAFF. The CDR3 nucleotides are TGTGCCAGCAGCCTTCTAACCTCCCTACACACTGAAGCTTTCTTT.

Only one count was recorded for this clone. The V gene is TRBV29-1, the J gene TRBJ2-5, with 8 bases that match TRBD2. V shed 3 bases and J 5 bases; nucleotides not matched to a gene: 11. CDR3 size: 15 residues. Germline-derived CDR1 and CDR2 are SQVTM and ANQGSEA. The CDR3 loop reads CSVDVQRGPGETQYF. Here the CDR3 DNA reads TGCAGCGTTGATGTCCAGCGGGGGCCCGGGGAGACCCAGTACTTC.

The CDR3 DNA reads TGTGCCAGCGACTCGACTGAAGCTTTCTTT. This translates into CASDSTEAFF. The chain recombines TRBV6-1 with TRBJ1-1; D is ambiguous. CDR1 MNHNS and CDR2 SASEGT come from the germline V gene. The V gene lost 8 bases and the J gene lost 5 bases, with 6 bases spanning the gap. The CDR3 sequence is 10 residues long.

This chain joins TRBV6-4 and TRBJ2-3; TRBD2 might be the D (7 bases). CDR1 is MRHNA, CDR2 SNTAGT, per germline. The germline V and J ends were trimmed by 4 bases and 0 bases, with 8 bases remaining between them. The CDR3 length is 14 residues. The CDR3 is CASSAGGSTDTQYF. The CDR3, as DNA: TGTGCCAGCAGTGCGGGGGGCAGCACAGATACGCAGTATTTT.

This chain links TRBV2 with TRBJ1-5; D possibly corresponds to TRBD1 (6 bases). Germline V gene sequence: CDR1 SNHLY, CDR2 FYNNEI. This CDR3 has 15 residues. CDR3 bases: TGTGACTTACCGGGGGACAAGGGTAGCAATCAGCCCCAGCATTTT. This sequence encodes CDLPGDKGSNQPQHF. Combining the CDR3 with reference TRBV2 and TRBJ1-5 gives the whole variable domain EPEVTQTPSHQVTQMGQEVILRCVPISNHLYFYWYRQILGQKVEFLVSFYNNEISEKSEIFDDQFSVERPDGSNFTLKIRSTKLEDSAMYFCDLPGDKGSNQPQHFGDGTRLSIL.

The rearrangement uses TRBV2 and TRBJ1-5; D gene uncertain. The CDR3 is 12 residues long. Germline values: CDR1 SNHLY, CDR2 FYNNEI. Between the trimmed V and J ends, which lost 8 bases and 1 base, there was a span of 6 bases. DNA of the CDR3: TGTGCCAGCGGGAGGAGCAATCAGCCCCAGCATTTT. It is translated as CASGRSNQPQHF.

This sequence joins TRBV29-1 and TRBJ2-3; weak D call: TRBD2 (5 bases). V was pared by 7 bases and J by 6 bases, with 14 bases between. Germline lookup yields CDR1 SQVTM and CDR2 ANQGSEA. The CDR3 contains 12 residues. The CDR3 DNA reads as TGCAGCGCCCGTAGCGCCTATGATACGCAGTATTTT. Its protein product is CSARSAYDTQYF.

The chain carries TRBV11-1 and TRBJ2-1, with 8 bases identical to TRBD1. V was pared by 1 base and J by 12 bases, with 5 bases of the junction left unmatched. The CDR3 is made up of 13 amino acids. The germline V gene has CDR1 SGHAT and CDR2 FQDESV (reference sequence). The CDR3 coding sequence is TGTGCCAGCAGCTTAGGAAGAGACAGGGGGCAGTTCTTC. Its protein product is CASSLGRDRGQFF.

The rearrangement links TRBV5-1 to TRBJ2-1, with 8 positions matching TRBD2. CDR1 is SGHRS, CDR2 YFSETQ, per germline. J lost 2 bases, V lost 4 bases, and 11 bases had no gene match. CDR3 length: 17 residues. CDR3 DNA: TGCGCCAGCAGCCCTGTAGGTAGCGGGGATACCTACAATGAGCAGTTCTTC. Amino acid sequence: CASSPVGSGDTYNEQFF.

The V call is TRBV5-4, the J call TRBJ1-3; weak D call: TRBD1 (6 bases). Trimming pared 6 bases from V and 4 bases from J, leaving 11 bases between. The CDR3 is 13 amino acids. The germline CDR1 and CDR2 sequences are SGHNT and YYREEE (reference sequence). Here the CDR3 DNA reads TGTGCCAGCATGGACAGCCTCGGAAACACCATATATTTT. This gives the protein CASMDSLGNTIYF.

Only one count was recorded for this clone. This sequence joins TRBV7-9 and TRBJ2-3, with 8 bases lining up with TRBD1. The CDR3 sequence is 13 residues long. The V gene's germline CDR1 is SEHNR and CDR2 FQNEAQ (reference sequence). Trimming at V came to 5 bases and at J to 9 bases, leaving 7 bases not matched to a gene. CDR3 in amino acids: CASSPDDRGTQYF. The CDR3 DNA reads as TGTGCCAGCAGCCCCGACGACAGGGGAACGCAGTATTTT.

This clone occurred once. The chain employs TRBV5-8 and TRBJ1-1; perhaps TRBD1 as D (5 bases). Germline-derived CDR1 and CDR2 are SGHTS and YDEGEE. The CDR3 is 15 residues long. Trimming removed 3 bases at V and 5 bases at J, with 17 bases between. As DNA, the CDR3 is TGTGCCAGCAGCTCACATTCGACGGGGCTGACTGAAGCTTTCTTT. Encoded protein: CASSSHSTGLTEAFF.

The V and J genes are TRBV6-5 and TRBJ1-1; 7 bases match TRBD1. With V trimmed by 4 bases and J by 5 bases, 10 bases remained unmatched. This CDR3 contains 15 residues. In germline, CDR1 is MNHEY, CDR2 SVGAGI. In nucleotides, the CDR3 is TGTGCCAGCAGTTTCGCACGACAGGGAGGAACTGAAGCTTTCTTT. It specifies CASSFARQGGTEAFF.

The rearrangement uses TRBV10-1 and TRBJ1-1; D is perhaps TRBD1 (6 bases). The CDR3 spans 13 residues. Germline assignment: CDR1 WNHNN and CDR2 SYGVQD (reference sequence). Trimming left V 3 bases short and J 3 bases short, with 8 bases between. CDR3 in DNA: TGCGCCAGCAGTGAAGGGGGATACACTGAAGCTTTCTTT. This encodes CASSEGGYTEAFF.

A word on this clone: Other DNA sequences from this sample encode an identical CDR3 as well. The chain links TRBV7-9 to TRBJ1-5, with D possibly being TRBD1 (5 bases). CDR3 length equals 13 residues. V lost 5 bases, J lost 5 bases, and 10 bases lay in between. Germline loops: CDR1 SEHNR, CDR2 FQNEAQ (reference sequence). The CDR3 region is CASSPGGDQPQHF. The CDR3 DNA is TGTGCCAGCAGCCCCGGAGGGGATCAGCCCCAGCATTTT.

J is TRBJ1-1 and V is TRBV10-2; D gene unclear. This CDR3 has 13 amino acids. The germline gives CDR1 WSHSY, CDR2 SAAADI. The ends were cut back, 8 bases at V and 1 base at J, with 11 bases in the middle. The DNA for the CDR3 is TGCGCCAGCGGTTTTCTCACGAACACTGAAGCTTTCTTT. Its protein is CASGFLTNTEAFF.

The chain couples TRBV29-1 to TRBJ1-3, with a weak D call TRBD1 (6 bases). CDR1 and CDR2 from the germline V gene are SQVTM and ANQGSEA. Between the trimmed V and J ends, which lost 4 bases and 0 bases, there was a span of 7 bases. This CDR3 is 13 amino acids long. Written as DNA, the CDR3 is TGCAGCGTTGTCAGGGGCTCTGGAAACACCATATATTTT. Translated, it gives CSVVRGSGNTIYF. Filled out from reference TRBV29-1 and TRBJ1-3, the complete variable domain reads SAVISQKPSRDICQRGTSLTIQCQVDSQVTMMFWYRQQPGQSLTLIATANQGSEATYESGFVIDKFPISRPNLTFSTLTVSNMSPEDSSIYLCSVVRGSGNTIYFGEGSWLTVV.

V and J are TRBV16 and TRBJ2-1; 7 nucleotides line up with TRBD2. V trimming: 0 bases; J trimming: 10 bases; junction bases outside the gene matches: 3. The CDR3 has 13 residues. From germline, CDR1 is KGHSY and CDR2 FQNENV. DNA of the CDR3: TGTGCCAGCAGCCAATCGGGGGGGAGAGAGCAGTTCTTC. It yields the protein CASSQSGGREQFF.

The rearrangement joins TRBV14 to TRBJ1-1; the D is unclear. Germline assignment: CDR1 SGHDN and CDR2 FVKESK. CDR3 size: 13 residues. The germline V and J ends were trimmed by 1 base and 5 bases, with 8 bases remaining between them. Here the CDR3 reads CASSQVGETEAFF. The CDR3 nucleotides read TGTGCCAGCAGCCAAGTAGGTGAAACTGAAGCTTTCTTT.

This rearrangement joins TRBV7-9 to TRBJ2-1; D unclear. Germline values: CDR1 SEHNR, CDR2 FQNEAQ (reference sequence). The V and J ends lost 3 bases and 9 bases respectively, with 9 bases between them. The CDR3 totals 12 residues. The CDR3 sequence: CASSFDDGEQFF. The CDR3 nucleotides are TGTGCCAGCAGCTTCGATGACGGTGAGCAGTTCTTC.

Here the CDR3 reads CSARGAPNEKLFF. In DNA form, the CDR3 reads TGCAGCGCTAGGGGGGCGCCTAATGAAAAACTGTTTTTT. The rearrangement joins TRBV29-1 to TRBJ1-4; tentatively, D is TRBD1 (6 bases). Trimming took off 7 bases at V and 3 bases at J, with 12 bases between the two ends. This CDR3 region has 13 residues. Germline assignment: CDR1 SQVTM and CDR2 ANQGSEA.

CDR3 in amino acids: CASSLLAGVNEQFF. The CDR3 DNA sequence: TGTGCCAGCAGCTTACTAGCGGGGGTTAATGAGCAGTTCTTC. V and J are TRBV7-2 and TRBJ2-1; 10 nucleotides align to TRBD2. CDR1 is SGHTA, CDR2 FQGNSA, per germline. V trimming: 2 bases; J trimming: 7 bases; junction bases outside the gene matches: 2. CDR3 length: 14 amino acids.

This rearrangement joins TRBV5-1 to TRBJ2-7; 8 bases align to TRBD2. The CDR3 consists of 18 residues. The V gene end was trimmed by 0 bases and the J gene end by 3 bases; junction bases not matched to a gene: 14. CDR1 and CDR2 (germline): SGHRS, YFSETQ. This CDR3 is CASSLAREGVEGDYEQYF. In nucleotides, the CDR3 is TGCGCCAGCAGCTTGGCCCGGGAGGGGGTGGAGGGGGACTACGAGCAGTACTTC.

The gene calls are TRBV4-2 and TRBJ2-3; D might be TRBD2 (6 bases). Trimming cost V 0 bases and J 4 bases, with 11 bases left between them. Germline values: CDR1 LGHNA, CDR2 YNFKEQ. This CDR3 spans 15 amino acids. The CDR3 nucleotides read TGTGCCAGCAGCCAAGAAGGGGCTAGCGCAGATACGCAGTATTTT. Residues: CASSQEGASADTQYF.

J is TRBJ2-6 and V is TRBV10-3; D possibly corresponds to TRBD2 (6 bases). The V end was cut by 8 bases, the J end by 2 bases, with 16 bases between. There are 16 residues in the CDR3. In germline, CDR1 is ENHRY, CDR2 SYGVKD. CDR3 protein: CAIQGDGTPGANVLTF. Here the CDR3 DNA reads TGTGCCATCCAGGGTGACGGGACTCCTGGGGCCAACGTCCTGACTTTC.